The rows below give T cell receptor beta chains drawn from one sample of a study of cytomegalovirus exposure and HLA in healthy donors. The assay was immunoSEQ multiplex PCR, and TCRdb's table has in-frame clones only and misses some. The table shows about 110,000 clones, with about 81% occurring only once. Specimen: PBMCs. The receptors here all came from a man aged 25 to 45 in good health and CMV-seronegative. CDR3s include the opening cysteine and the closing phenylalanine or tryptophan. The D gene is left open where the match is weak. A row's size may be missing; if present it is once, few, many or a size class.

V gene	clone size	D gene	J gene	CDR3 protein	CDR3 DNA
TRBV28	.	TRBD1	TRBJ1-3	CASNSGTGRYTIYF	TGTGCCAGCAACTCCGGGACAGGGAGGTACACCATATATTTT
TRBV5-4	.	.	TRBJ2-1	CASSSRLRTLATSSYNEQFF	TGTGCCAGCAGCTCACGACTTAGAACCCTAGCGACTAGCTCCTACAATGAGCAGTTCTTC
TRBV19	.	.	TRBJ2-3	CASSPSTDTQYF	TGTGCCAGTAGTCCAAGCACAGATACGCAGTATTTT
TRBV7-6	.	.	TRBJ1-1	CASSLGQGTEAFF	TGTGCCAGCAGCTTAGGTCAGGGCACTGAAGCTTTCTTT
TRBV7-9	.	.	TRBJ1-1	CASSAPRGFKAFF	TGTGCCAGCAGCGCGCCCAGGGGTTTTAAAGCTTTCTTT
TRBV7-2	.	TRBD1	TRBJ1-5	CASSFGQGGQPQHF	TGTGCCAGCAGCTTCGGCCAGGGGGGTCAGCCCCAGCATTTT
TRBV30	.	TRBD2	TRBJ2-1	CARSLGLSHNEQFF	TGTGCCCGGTCCTTGGGACTATCCCACAATGAGCAGTTCTTC
TRBV30	.	.	TRBJ1-2	CAWSAGPRNTF	TGTGCCTGGAGTGCCGGCCCTAGGAACACCTTC
TRBV6-5	.	TRBD2	TRBJ2-7	CASSNPGTSPYEQYF	TGTGCCAGCAGTAACCCCGGGACTAGCCCCTACGAGCAGTACTTC
TRBV20-1	.	.	TRBJ1-6	CSARADSPLHF	TGCAGTGCTAGAGCTGATTCACCCCTCCACTTT
TRBV7-9	.	.	TRBJ1-3	CASSLDFQGGTIYF	TGTGCCAGCAGCTTAGATTTTCAAGGAGGAACCATATATTTT
TRBV2	.	TRBD1	TRBJ1-4	CASSEQGGEKLFF	TGTGCCAGCAGTGAACAGGGGGGTGAAAAACTGTTTTTT
TRBV29-1	.	TRBD1	TRBJ1-1	CSVRTGMNTEAFF	TGCAGCGTGCGGACAGGAATGAACACTGAAGCTTTCTTT
TRBV25-1	.	.	TRBJ1-6	CASSGLEPSRMTLHF	TGTGCCAGCAGTGGTTTGGAGCCTTCCCGTATGACCCTCCACTTT
TRBV5-1	.	TRBD2	TRBJ2-3	CASSTSGGTDTQYF	TGCGCCAGCAGCACTAGCGGGGGCACAGATACGCAGTATTTT
TRBV5-1	few	.	TRBJ2-1	CASSRVGTGHNEQFF	TGCGCCAGCAGCAGGGTCGGAACAGGGCACAATGAGCAGTTCTTC
TRBV19	.	.	TRBJ1-3	CASSTIGQGSIGNTIYF	TGTGCCAGTTCTACGATCGGCCAGGGCTCCATAGGAAACACCATATATTTT
TRBV6-5	few	.	TRBJ1-1	CASSYDSYMNTEAFF	TGTGCCAGCAGTTACGACAGTTACATGAACACTGAAGCTTTCTTT
TRBV2	.	TRBD1	TRBJ1-5	CASSRDRGNQPQHF	TGTGCCAGCAGTCGGGACAGGGGCAATCAGCCCCAGCATTTT
TRBV30	once	.	TRBJ2-5	CAWAREETQYF	TGTGCCTGGGCTAGAGAAGAGACCCAGTACTTC
TRBV18	.	.	TRBJ2-7	CASSPSNSYEQYF	TGTGCCAGCTCACCGTCAAACAGCTACGAGCAGTACTTC
TRBV19	.	.	TRBJ2-7	CASSIPGSEYEQYF	TGTGCCAGTAGTATACCGGGTAGTGAGTACGAGCAGTACTTC
TRBV7-2	.	TRBD1	TRBJ2-7	CASSRDRDSIYEQYF	TGTGCCAGCAGCCGAGACAGGGATTCAATCTACGAGCAGTACTTC
TRBV5-1	.	TRBD1	TRBJ2-7	CASSPDGTGIYEQYF	TGCGCCAGCAGCCCCGATGGGACAGGGATATACGAGCAGTACTTC
TRBV6-1	.	TRBD2	TRBJ2-1	CASTSGPYNEQFF	TGTGCCAGTACTAGCGGGCCCTACAATGAGCAGTTCTTC
TRBV19	once	.	TRBJ1-2	CASSTTRGGYGYTF	TGTGCCAGTAGTACGACCAGGGGTGGCTATGGCTACACCTTC
TRBV4-1	once	.	TRBJ1-5	CASSQDGGVNQPQHF	TGCGCCAGCAGCCAAGACGGGGGGGTCAATCAGCCCCAGCATTTT
TRBV7-9	.	TRBD1	TRBJ1-2	CASRSSGTGGALGYGYTF	TGTGCCAGCAGATCATCCGGGACAGGGGGCGCGTTAGGCTATGGCTACACCTTC
TRBV2	.	.	TRBJ2-1	CATSGGGLSYNEQFF	TGTGCCACCTCGGGCGGAGGGTTATCCTACAATGAGCAGTTCTTC
TRBV9	.	.	TRBJ2-2	CASSALISGDLFF	TGTGCCAGCAGCGCCCTTATTTCCGGGGATCTGTTTTTT
TRBV6-5	.	TRBD1	TRBJ1-1	CASSSPGGARTEAFF	TGTGCCAGCAGTTCCCCAGGGGGCGCGCGGACTGAAGCTTTCTTT
TRBV19	.	.	TRBJ1-5	CASIGASQGNQPQHF	TGTGCCAGTATCGGCGCATCACAGGGAAATCAGCCCCAGCATTTT
TRBV5-4	.	.	TRBJ2-3	CASSLGGVSTDTQYF	TGTGCCAGCAGCTTGGGGGGGGTTAGCACAGATACGCAGTATTTT
TRBV2	.	.	TRBJ2-1	CASSGELWEQFF	TGTGCCAGCAGTGGCGAGCTATGGGAGCAGTTCTTC
TRBV6-6	few	TRBD1	TRBJ1-1	CASRRDSEAFF	TGTGCCAGCAGGAGGGACAGTGAAGCTTTCTTT
TRBV6-5	.	.	TRBJ2-7	CASRRGIRNEQYF	TGTGCCAGCAGGCGCGGGATTAGAAACGAGCAGTACTTC
TRBV9	.	TRBD1	TRBJ1-5	CASSVSGTGNQPQHF	TGTGCCAGCAGCGTCAGCGGGACAGGTAATCAGCCCCAGCATTTT
TRBV18	.	TRBD1	TRBJ1-2	CASSPQTGDIMTGYTF	TGTGCCAGCTCACCGCAGACAGGGGATATCATGACTGGCTACACCTTC
TRBV28	.	TRBD2	TRBJ2-2	CASSSPTGTSGTRSNTGELFF	TGTGCCAGCAGTTCGCCAACCGGGACTAGCGGGACAAGATCGAACACCGGGGAGCTGTTTTTT
TRBV30	.	.	TRBJ1-2	CAWSVQGLSYGYTF	TGTGCCTGGAGTGTACAGGGACTATCCTATGGCTACACCTTC
TRBV6-5	few	.	TRBJ1-1	CASSEGFTSTEAFF	TGTGCCAGCAGCGAGGGTTTTACGAGCACTGAAGCTTTCTTT
TRBV6-1	.	TRBD1	TRBJ2-7	CASSPRTGSYEQYF	TGTGCCAGCAGTCCTCGGACAGGTTCATACGAGCAGTACTTC
TRBV7-2	.	.	TRBJ1-2	CASSFVAGTGGYTF	TGTGCCAGCAGCTTTGTAGCAGGGACTGGTGGCTACACCTTC
TRBV6-1	.	.	TRBJ2-3	CASNREWADTQYF	TGTGCCAGCAACAGGGAGTGGGCAGATACGCAGTATTTT
TRBV7-2	few	TRBD1	TRBJ1-4	CASSKGGAYNEKLFF	TGTGCCAGCAGTAAAGGGGGCGCTTATAATGAAAAACTGTTTTTT
TRBV2	.	TRBD1	TRBJ1-2	CASSDADRGYGYTF	TGTGCCAGCAGTGATGCGGACAGGGGATATGGCTACACCTTC
TRBV19	.	.	TRBJ1-1	CASSMGGGEAFF	TGTGCCAGTAGTATGGGGGGGGGTGAAGCTTTCTTT
TRBV18	.	.	TRBJ2-7	CASSPEAGNRGQYF	TGTGCCAGCTCCCCCGAGGCCGGAAATCGGGGGCAGTACTTC
TRBV29-1	few	.	TRBJ2-1	CSVQGYNEQFF	TGCAGCGTACAGGGTTACAATGAGCAGTTCTTC
TRBV30	.	.	TRBJ2-5	CAWSRGLQETQYF	TGTGCCTGGAGCCGCGGCCTCCAAGAGACCCAGTACTTC
TRBV5-1	.	TRBD2	TRBJ2-4	CASSLGGGLDIQYF	TGCGCCAGCAGCTTGGGCGGGGGGCTGGACATTCAGTACTTC
TRBV4-1	once	.	TRBJ1-2	CASSQALGGTGMYGYTF	TGCGCCAGCAGCCAAGCTCTAGGGGGAACGGGCATGTATGGCTACACCTTC